This T cell receptor beta chain emerged from a study of cytomegalovirus exposure and HLA in healthy donors. Study-level findings and limits: One variant, a missense change in DCLRE1C, was linked in a later analysis to TCR beta V- and J-gene trimming. Prediction of most subjects' HLA-A and HLA-B alleles by TCR beta sequences was reportedly accurate.

To note about this clone: The antigen is unknown.

Primers: 60 Vbeta forward and 13 Jbeta reverse. Only in-frame clones appear in the TCRdb table, and some are missing; sequencing was by immunoSEQ multiplex PCR. The sample is made up of roughly 110,000 clones, and the top ten hold approximately 3.7% of it. The CDR3 is 13 residues long. V lost 6 bases and J 4 bases, leaving 12 bases between the germline ends. From germline, CDR1 is ENHRY and CDR2 SYGVKD. Source material: PBMCs. The chain uses TRBV10-3 and TRBJ2-5; D might be TRBD1 (7 bases). The source is a man aged 30 to 39 in good health and CMV-seronegative. Here the CDR3 reads CAISPGGTETQYF. For the CDR3, the DNA is TGTGCCATCAGCCCAGGGGGGACAGAGACCCAGTACTTC.